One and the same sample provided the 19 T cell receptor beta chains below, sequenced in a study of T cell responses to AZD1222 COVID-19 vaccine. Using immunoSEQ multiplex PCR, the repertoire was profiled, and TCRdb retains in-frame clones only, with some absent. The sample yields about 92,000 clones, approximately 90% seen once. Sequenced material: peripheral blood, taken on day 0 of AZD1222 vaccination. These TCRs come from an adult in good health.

Here the CDR3 reads CASSQDQVPYGYTF. CDR3 nucleotide sequence: TGTGCCAGCAGCCAAGATCAGGTCCCCTATGGCTACACCTTC. This chain uses TRBV4-2 with TRBJ1-2; D is undetermined. V lost 0 bases to trimming and J lost 4 bases, with 9 bases between them. The CDR3 length is 14 residues. Germline CDR1 is LGHNA and CDR2 is YNFKEQ.

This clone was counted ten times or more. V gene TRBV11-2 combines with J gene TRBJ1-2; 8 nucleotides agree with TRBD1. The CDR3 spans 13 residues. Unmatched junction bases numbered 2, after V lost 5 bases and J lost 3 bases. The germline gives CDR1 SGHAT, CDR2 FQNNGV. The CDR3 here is CASSPGQDYGYTF. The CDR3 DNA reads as TGTGCCAGCAGCCCGGGACAGGACTATGGCTACACCTTC.

The DNA for the CDR3 is TGTGCCAGCTCACCCTCCAGGGAGAATGAGCAGTTCTTC. Residues: CASSPSRENEQFF. V and J are TRBV18 and TRBJ2-1; D is perhaps TRBD1 or TRBD2 (5 bases each). Looked up from germline, CDR1 is KGHSH and CDR2 is LQKENI. V was shortened by 3 bases and J by 7 bases, with 10 bases between the two germline ends. The CDR3 runs 13 residues.

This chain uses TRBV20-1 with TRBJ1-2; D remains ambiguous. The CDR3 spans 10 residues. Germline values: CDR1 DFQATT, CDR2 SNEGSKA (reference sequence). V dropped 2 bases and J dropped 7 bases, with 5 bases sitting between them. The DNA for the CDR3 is TGCAGTGCTAGAACCGGTGGCTACACCTTC. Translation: CSARTGGYTF.

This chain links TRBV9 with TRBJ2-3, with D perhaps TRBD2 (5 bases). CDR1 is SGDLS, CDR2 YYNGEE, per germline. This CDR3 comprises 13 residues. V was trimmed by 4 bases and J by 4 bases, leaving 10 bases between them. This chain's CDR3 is CASSSREPDTQYF. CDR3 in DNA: TGTGCCAGCAGCTCAAGGGAGCCAGATACGCAGTATTTT.

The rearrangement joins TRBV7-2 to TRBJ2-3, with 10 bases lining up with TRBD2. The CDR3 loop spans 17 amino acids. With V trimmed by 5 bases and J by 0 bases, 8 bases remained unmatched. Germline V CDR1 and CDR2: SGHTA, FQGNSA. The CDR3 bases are TGTGCCAGCAGCCTGAGAGCGGGGGGGACTAGCACAGATACGCAGTATTTT. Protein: CASSLRAGGTSTDTQYF. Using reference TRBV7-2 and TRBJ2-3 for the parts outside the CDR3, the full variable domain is GAGVSQSPSNKVTEKGKDVELRCDPISGHTALYWYRQSLGQGLEFLIYFQGNSAPDKSGLPSDRFSAERTGGSVSTLTIQRTQQEDSAVYLCASSLRAGGTSTDTQYFGPGTRLTVL.

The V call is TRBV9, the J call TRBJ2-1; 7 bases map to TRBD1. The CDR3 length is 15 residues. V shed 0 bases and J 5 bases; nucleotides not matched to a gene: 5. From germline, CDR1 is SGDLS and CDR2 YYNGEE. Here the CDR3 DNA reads TGTGCCAGCAGCGTAGGTCAGGGGGTAAACAATGAGCAGTTCTTC. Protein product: CASSVGQGVNNEQFF.

The CDR3 sequence: CANYTGQSPYEQYF. The CDR3 region has the DNA TGTGCCAACTACACCGGACAATCCCCCTACGAGCAGTACTTC. This chain joins TRBV6-5 and TRBJ2-7; tentative D call: TRBD1 (5 bases). Germline V gives CDR1 MNHEY, CDR2 SVGAGI. The length of the CDR3 is 14 residues. V shed 10 bases and J shed 2 bases, with 18 bases lying between them.

The CDR3 DNA sequence: TGTGCCAGCAGCTTATTCTTTGGGGGACGAGAGACCCAGTACTTC. Translation gives CASSLFFGGRETQYF. V and J are TRBV7-9 and TRBJ2-5, with D perhaps being TRBD1 or TRBD2 (5 bases each). The CDR3 consists of 15 residues. Trimming took off 2 bases at V and 4 bases at J, with 14 bases between the two ends. Per germline, CDR1 SEHNR and CDR2 FQNEAQ (reference sequence).

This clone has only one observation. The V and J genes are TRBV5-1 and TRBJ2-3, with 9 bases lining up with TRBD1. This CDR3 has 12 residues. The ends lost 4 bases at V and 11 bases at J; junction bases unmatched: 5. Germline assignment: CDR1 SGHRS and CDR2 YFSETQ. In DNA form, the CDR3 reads TGCGCCAGCAGCCCGGGACAGGGTGGGCAGTATTTT. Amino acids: CASSPGQGGQYF.

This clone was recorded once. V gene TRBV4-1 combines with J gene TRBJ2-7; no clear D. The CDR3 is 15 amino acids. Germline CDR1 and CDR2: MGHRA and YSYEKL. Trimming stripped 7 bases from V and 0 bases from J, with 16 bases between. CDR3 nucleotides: TGCGCCAGCAAACCCAGGACCTTGTCCTCCTACGAGCAGTACTTC. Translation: CASKPRTLSSYEQYF.

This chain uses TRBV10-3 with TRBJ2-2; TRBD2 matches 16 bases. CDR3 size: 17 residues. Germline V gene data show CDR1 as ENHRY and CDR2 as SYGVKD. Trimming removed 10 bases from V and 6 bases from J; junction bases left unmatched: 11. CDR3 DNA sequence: TGTGCCACCGCCGGGACTAGCGGGGGGGCCAAGGCCGGGGAGCTGTTTTTT. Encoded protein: CATAGTSGGAKAGELFF.

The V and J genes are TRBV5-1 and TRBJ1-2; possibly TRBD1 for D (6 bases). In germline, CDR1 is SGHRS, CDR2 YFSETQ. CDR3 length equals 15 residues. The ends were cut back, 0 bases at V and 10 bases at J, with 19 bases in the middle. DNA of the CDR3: TGCGCCAGCAGCTTGGACGGGGGCCGGCTAGATGTCTACACCTTC. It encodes CASSLDGGRLDVYTF. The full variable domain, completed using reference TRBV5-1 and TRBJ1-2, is KAGVTQTPRYLIKTRGQQVTLSCSPISGHRSVSWYQQTPGQGLQFLFEYFSETQRNKGNFPGRFSGRQFSNSRSEMNVSTLELGDSALYLCASSLDGGRLDVYTFGSGTRLTVV.

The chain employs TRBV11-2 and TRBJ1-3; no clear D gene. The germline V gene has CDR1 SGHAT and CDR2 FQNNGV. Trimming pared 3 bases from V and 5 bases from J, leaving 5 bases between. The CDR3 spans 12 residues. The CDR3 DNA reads TGTGCCAGCAGCTTCGCAAGAAACACCATATATTTT. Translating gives CASSFARNTIYF.

The CDR3 DNA is TGCGCCAGCAGCCAAGGGGAGATCGGGCCAGGGGCTAATTCACCCCTCCACTTT. Its protein is CASSQGEIGPGANSPLHF. The V and J genes are TRBV4-1 and TRBJ1-6, with D perhaps matching TRBD1 (6 bases). V lost 1 base and J lost 6, with 19 bases in between. Germline V gives CDR1 MGHRA, CDR2 YSYEKL. The CDR3 sequence is 18 residues long.

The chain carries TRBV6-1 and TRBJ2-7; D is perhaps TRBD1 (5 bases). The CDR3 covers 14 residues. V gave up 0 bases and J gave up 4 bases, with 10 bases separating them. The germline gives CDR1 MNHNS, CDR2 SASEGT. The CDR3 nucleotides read TGTGCCAGCAGTGAAGCTTGGGGCAGGTACGAGCAGTACTTC. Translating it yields CASSEAWGRYEQYF.

The CDR3 sequence: CASSYRAHGTGNTIYF. In nucleotides, the CDR3 is TGTGCCAGCAGTTACAGAGCCCATGGGACTGGAAACACCATATATTTT. The rearrangement links TRBV6-6 to TRBJ1-3; D call uncertain. V was pared by 2 bases and J by 2 bases, with 13 bases between. The CDR3 contains 16 residues. Germline V gene data show CDR1 as MNHNY and CDR2 as SVGAGI (reference sequence).

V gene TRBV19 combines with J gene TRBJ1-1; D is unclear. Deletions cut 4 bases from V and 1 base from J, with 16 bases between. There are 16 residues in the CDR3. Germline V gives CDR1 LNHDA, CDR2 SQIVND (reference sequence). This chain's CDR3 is CASSKFATLRNTEAFF. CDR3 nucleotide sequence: TGTGCCAGTAGTAAATTCGCGACACTACGGAACACTGAAGCTTTCTTT.

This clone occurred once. The DNA for the CDR3 is TGTGCCAGCAGCAGGGACAGGGCCTCCTACGAGCAGTACTTC. The encoded protein is CASSRDRASYEQYF. This chain uses TRBV7-2 with TRBJ2-7; 9 bases are a match to TRBD1. Trimming cost V 5 bases and J 0 bases; bases outside gene matches: 2. In germline, CDR1 is SGHTA, CDR2 FQGNSA. The length of the CDR3 is 14 residues.